This T cell receptor beta chain was retrieved from a study of blood T cell repertoires in COVID-19. Study overall: COVID-19 samples from acute and convalescent phases originated in the United States, Italy and Spain.

The method was immunoSEQ multiplex PCR; TCRdb's version includes in-frame clones alone and lacks a portion of them. The sample lists 200,000 to 300,000 clones, approximately 85% seen once, with 9.1% in the top ten. This clone was recorded a few times. The CDR3 spans 16 residues. The germline V gene has CDR1 MNHEY and CDR2 SMNVEV (reference sequence). V was shortened by 5 bases and J by 5 bases, with 18 bases between the two germline ends. The clonotype comes from a woman aged 45 to 65 with acute COVID-19. The J gene is TRBJ1-4, the V gene TRBV27, with a weak D call TRBD1 (6 bases). Sequenced input: PBMCs or T cells enriched from blood (not recorded which). CDR3 sequence reads: CASSGTRDRINEKLFF. In DNA form, the CDR3 reads TGTGCCAGCAGTGGGACCCGCGACAGGATAAATGAAAAACTGTTTTTT.